This T cell receptor beta chain was captured by sequencing in a study of blood T cell repertoires in COVID-19 (dated by TCRdb to 2019 to 2021). Broadly, across the study: Samples covering the acute and convalescent phases of COVID-19 were provided by collaborators in the United States, Italy and Spain. The prospective study material was composed of cDNA or gDNA derived from T cells, B-cell-depleted T cells, or PBMCs. The dataset comprised deeply sampled blood TCRbeta repertoires from subjects exposed to, actively infected with, or recovered from COVID-19. The repertoires were released in a freely available public database meant as a resource for research on the immune response to SARS-CoV-2. Samples were obtained from the ongoing ImmuneRACE study (first 160 participants) and from 1,254 subjects provided by 6 global collaborators. Nearly every sample came with metadata listing a de-identified subject ID, COVID-19 status, age in years and sex. Where available, HLA class I and class II types were taken from metadata supplied by the sample provider and were not determined by assay-based typing. On the study overall, not on this receptor specifically: Clinical and demographic metadata were provided uncurated, with the amount varying by source and participant.

In regard to this clone: No antigen is known for it. No much larger clone is present one base from it, and per-base qualities are unavailable.

Taken from the germline V gene (reference sequence), the CDR1 and CDR2 loops are LGHDT and YNNKEL. Including cysteine and phenylalanine, the CDR3 has 13 amino acids. Just CDR3 DNA is preserved here, 39 bases in frame from base 1. V is shortened by 0 bases, J by 6 bases, and the region joining them spans 9 bases. Whole blood was collected in K2EDTA tubes by collaborating institutions according to the institutions' own protocols. For TCRbeta analysis, collaborators shipped samples as frozen whole blood, isolated PBMCs, or DNA extracted from either of those sample types. The immunoSEQ Assay, a bias-controlled multiplex PCR, was used to amplify TCRbeta CDR3 regions from genomic DNA. The published analysis was carried out like this. Within the assay, amplification of reference gene primers was used to estimate how many nucleated cells each sample contained. Sequence reads were collapsed and filtered to measure the absolute abundance of every unique TCRbeta CDR3 rearrangement. For each sample, productive Simpson clonality was calculated by taking the square root of Simpson's diversity index across productive rearrangements. Imported from immuneACCESS, the table was reduced by TCRdb to in-frame sequences with V and J called. These copies leave out some clones; in studies compared against another copy, an unresolved V gene accounts for under half, and the cause of the remainder is not known. Clone size and the V and J calls come from that table; the DNA yielded D and trimming. The sample profile shows some 190,000 clones; 80% to 90% of them were found once. The biggest ten clones account for about a tenth of the sample.

The chain is assembled from TRBV3-1 (or the pseudogene TRBV3-2) and TRBJ2-7; the D gene is possibly TRBD2, with 5 bases matching. This clonotype was obtained from a human donor with active or convalescent COVID-19. The donor label of this sample is uncertain. Sequenced material: peripheral blood. In nucleotides, the sequence is TGTGCCAGCAGCCAAGATCTCAGCGGCGAGCAGTACTTC. Translated, this is CASSQDLSGEQYF.